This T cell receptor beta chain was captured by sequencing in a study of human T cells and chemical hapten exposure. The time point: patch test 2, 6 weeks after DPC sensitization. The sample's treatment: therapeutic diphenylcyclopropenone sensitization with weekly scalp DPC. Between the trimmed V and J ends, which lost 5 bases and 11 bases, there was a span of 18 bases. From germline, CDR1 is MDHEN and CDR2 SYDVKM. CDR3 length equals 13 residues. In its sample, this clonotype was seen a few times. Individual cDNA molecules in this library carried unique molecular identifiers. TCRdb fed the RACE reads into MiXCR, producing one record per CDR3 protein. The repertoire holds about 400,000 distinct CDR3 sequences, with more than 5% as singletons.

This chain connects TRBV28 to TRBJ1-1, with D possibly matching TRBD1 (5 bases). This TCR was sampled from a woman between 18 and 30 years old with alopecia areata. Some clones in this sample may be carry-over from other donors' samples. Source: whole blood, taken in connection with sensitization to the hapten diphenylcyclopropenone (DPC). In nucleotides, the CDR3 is TGTGCCAGCAGTCCGAGGGACCGAGGTCGCGCTTTCTTT. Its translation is CASSPRDRGRAFF.